The 27 T cell receptor beta chains below come from one sample, sequenced in a study of T-cell memory formation after mild COVID-19. TCRdb used MiXCR to reprocess the 5' RACE reads, holding one entry per CDR3 protein. The table has roughly 190,000 distinct CDR3 sequences, around 19% seen once. The material sequenced was PBMCs or a T cell subset sorted from them (not recorded which). These receptors were obtained from an adult woman who had mild COVID-19 (a few samples of this study predate the infection). Cell type and time point are not known.

In its sample, this clonotype was seen a few times. The V call is TRBV11-3, the J call TRBJ2-3, with D tentatively TRBD2 (5 bases). This CDR3 is built from 17 residues. Trimming left V 1 base short and J 2 bases short, with 16 bases between. Germline loops: CDR1 SGHNT, CDR2 YENEEA. CDR3 loop: CASSLVYAAGNTDTQYF. CDR3 DNA: TGTGCCAGCAGCTTAGTGTATGCGGCGGGTAACACAGATACGCAGTATTTT.

In its sample, this clonotype was seen a few times. The chain has TRBV15 and TRBJ2-1; weak D call: TRBD1 (5 bases). The CDR3 runs to 15 residues. The germline V gene has CDR1 LNHNV and CDR2 YYDKDF (reference sequence). V was cut by 0 bases and J by 9 bases, with 15 bases left in between. CDR3 in amino acids: CATSRDGARSGEQFF. CDR3 bases: TGTGCCACCAGCAGAGATGGGGCTAGATCGGGTGAGCAGTTCTTC.

This chain joins TRBV15 and TRBJ2-7; D is possibly TRBD2 (6 bases). Per germline, CDR1 LNHNV and CDR2 YYDKDF (reference sequence). This CDR3 is 14 amino acids long. Trimming stripped 5 bases from V and 2 bases from J, with 13 bases between. CDR3 coding DNA: TGTGCCACCAGCCCCCACGGGGGTACCTACGAGCAGTACTTC. Amino acid sequence: CATSPHGGTYEQYF. Full variable domain (missing parts from reference TRBV15 and TRBJ2-7): DAMVIQNPRYQVTQFGKPVTLSCSQTLNHNVMYWYQQKSSQAPKLLFHYYDKDFNNEADTPDNFQSRRPNTSFCFLDIRSPGLGDTAMYLCATSPHGGTYEQYFGPGTRLTVT.

In this sample, this clonotype turned up a few times. This rearrangement joins TRBV4-1 to TRBJ1-6; D is possibly TRBD1 (6 bases). V gave up 5 bases and J gave up 7 bases, with 33 bases separating them. CDR3 length: 21 residues. CDR1 and CDR2 from the germline V gene are MGHRA and YSYEKL. CDR3 bases: TGCGCCAGCAGCGCTCAAAGATGGTGGGGTCCATTAGGACAGCAGAATTCACCCCTCCACTTT. It translates to CASSAQRWWGPLGQQNSPLHF.

This clonotype was seen ten or more times. V and J are TRBV2 and TRBJ1-3; D is unclear. The germline V gene has CDR1 SNHLY and CDR2 FYNNEI. Trimming shortened V by 9 bases and J by 3 bases, and 9 bases separated the two germline ends. This CDR3 has 12 residues. CDR3 region: CARKADGNTIYF. CDR3 in DNA: TGTGCCAGGAAGGCCGATGGAAACACCATATATTTT.

Only a few counts were recorded for this clonotype. This rearrangement joins TRBV28 to TRBJ2-7; TRBD2 agrees at 8 bases. Losses at the gene ends were 5 bases for V and 11 bases for J; bases not matched to a gene: 23. Germline assignment: CDR1 MDHEN and CDR2 SYDVKM. The CDR3 has 17 residues. The CDR3 DNA sequence: TGTGCCAGCAGTCCAGCCCCCATCGGACTAGCCGGAAAGAGGAAGTACTTC. Translating gives CASSPAPIGLAGKRKYF.

For the CDR3, the DNA is TGTGCCACCAGGGATCAGGCGATCACAGATACGCAGTATTTT. Its protein is CATRDQAITDTQYF. The rearrangement uses TRBV24-1 and TRBJ2-3; D call uncertain. Germline V gene lookup returns CDR1 KGHDR and CDR2 SFDVKD. This CDR3 comprises 14 residues. V lost 7 bases and J 2 bases, leaving 12 bases between the germline ends.

This clonotype was counted a few times. V gene TRBV5-1 combines with J gene TRBJ1-5; TRBD1 agrees at 8 bases. J was trimmed by 4 bases and V by 0 bases; bases with no gene match: 3. From germline, CDR1 is SGHRS and CDR2 YFSETQ. The CDR3 consists of 15 residues. The chain's CDR3 is CASSLDGQGNQPQHF. In nucleotides, the CDR3 is TGCGCCAGCAGCTTGGACGGACAGGGAAATCAGCCCCAGCATTTT.

The rearrangement links TRBV6-5 to TRBJ2-7; 9 positions match TRBD2. After removal of 6 bases from V and 0 bases from J, the junction contained 6 bases not matched to a gene. The CDR3 totals 15 residues. CDR1 MNHEY and CDR2 SVGAGI come from the germline V gene. CDR3: CASRQAGGFSYEQYF. The CDR3 coding sequence is TGTGCCAGCAGGCAAGCGGGGGGATTCTCCTACGAGCAGTACTTC.

This clonotype came up a few times. The J gene is TRBJ2-3, the V gene TRBV7-2; 9 nucleotides line up with TRBD1. Germline V gene data show CDR1 as SGHTA and CDR2 as FQGNSA. J was trimmed by 4 bases and V by 1 base; bases with no gene match: 3. The CDR3 is 15 residues long. The CDR3 nucleotides are TGTGCCAGCAGCTTAGGTGGGACAGGGCCAGATACGCAGTATTTT. It encodes CASSLGGTGPDTQYF.

This clonotype was observed a handful of times. The chain employs TRBV18 and TRBJ2-3; D not certain. The CDR3 is 13 amino acids. Germline loops: CDR1 KGHSH, CDR2 LQKENI. Trimming removed 6 bases from V and 2 bases from J, with 9 bases in between. The CDR3 reads CASSPRNTDTQYF. In DNA form, the CDR3 reads TGTGCCAGCTCCCCGCGGAACACAGATACGCAGTATTTT.

This clonotype was counted between two and nine times. The J gene is TRBJ1-4, the V gene TRBV6-1; D is ambiguous. Germline lookup yields CDR1 MNHNS and CDR2 SASEGT. Between the trimmed V and J ends, which lost 4 bases and 5 bases, there was a span of 11 bases. CDR3 size: 14 residues. The CDR3 protein is CASSAGPGNEKLFF. DNA of the CDR3: TGTGCCAGCAGTGCCGGTCCGGGGAATGAAAAACTGTTTTTT.

V and J are TRBV5-1 and TRBJ1-3; D may be TRBD1 (6 bases). The germline CDR1 and CDR2 sequences are SGHRS and YFSETQ. The V end lost 2 bases, the J end lost 0 bases, and 15 bases lay between the germline ends. This CDR3 region has 17 residues. The DNA of the CDR3 is TGCGCCAGCAGCTTAAGTGGGGGGGGCGCCTCTGGAAACACCATATATTTT. Its translation: CASSLSGGGASGNTIYF.

The chain combines TRBV11-3 with TRBJ2-7; D is perhaps TRBD2 (5 bases). The length of the CDR3 is 15 residues. The germline V gene has CDR1 SGHNT and CDR2 YENEEA. Trimming removed 4 bases from V and 3 bases from J, with 16 bases in between. The CDR3, as DNA: TGTGCCAGCAGCTCTAGCCTCCGGGAACGCTACGAGCAGTACTTC. Its protein is CASSSSLRERYEQYF.

The sample holds a few counts of this clonotype. This chain joins TRBV7-2 and TRBJ2-7; TRBD1 matches 8 bases. The germline CDR1 and CDR2 sequences are SGHTA and FQGNSA. This CDR3 has 19 amino acids. V lost 2 bases and J lost 5; bases outside the gene matches: 20. The CDR3 sequence: CASSLSGLGVLDRVDEQYF. Here the CDR3 DNA reads TGTGCCAGCAGCTTATCGGGACTTGGAGTTTTGGACAGGGTGGACGAGCAGTACTTC.

The chain links TRBV20-1 to TRBJ2-5; 8 bases match TRBD1. This CDR3 comprises 13 residues. The germline gives CDR1 DFQATT, CDR2 SNEGSKA (reference sequence). V trimming: 1 base; J trimming: 5 bases; junction bases outside the gene matches: 3. CDR3 residues: CSARGQGRETQYF. The CDR3 DNA sequence: TGCAGTGCTAGAGGACAGGGGCGGGAGACCCAGTACTTC.

This clonotype has just a few counts. The chain employs TRBV29-1 and TRBJ1-1; D is possibly TRBD1 (5 bases). The germline V gene encodes CDR1 SQVTM and CDR2 ANQGSEA. With 4 bases removed from V and 0 bases from J, the gap between germline ends came to 9 bases. The CDR3 contains 13 residues. CDR3 sequence: CSVAGRLNTEAFF. The CDR3 bases are TGCAGCGTTGCGGGACGGCTGAACACTGAAGCTTTCTTT. The full variable domain, rest sourced from reference TRBV29-1 and TRBJ1-1, is SAVISQKPSRDICQRGTSLTIQCQVDSQVTMMFWYRQQPGQSLTLIATANQGSEATYESGFVIDKFPISRPNLTFSTLTVSNMSPEDSSIYLCSVAGRLNTEAFFGQGTRLTVV.

V is TRBV29-1 and J is TRBJ2-1, with 10 bases aligning to TRBD2. CDR1 and CDR2 (germline): SQVTM, ANQGSEA. V shed 4 bases and J 1 base; nucleotides not matched to a gene: 16. The CDR3 loop spans 19 amino acids. The CDR3 protein is CSVAGPPLLAGVSYNEQFF. The CDR3 DNA reads as TGCAGCGTTGCCGGCCCCCCACTGCTAGCGGGGGTTTCCTACAATGAGCAGTTCTTC.

This clonotype was counted only a few times. This chain connects TRBV7-8 to TRBJ1-3; 10 bases are shared with TRBD1. Germline-derived CDR1 and CDR2 are SGHVS and FQNEAQ. This CDR3 has 12 amino acids. V was pared by 1 base and J by 16 bases, with 4 bases of the junction left unmatched. The CDR3 DNA reads TGTGCCAGCAGCTTAGGGGACAGGGGACTGTATTTT. It is translated as CASSLGDRGLYF. The full variable domain, in which reference TRBV7-8 and TRBJ1-3 provide the parts outside the CDR3, is GAGVSQSPRYKVAKRGQDVALRCDPISGHVSLFWYQQALGQGPEFLTYFQNEAQLDKSGLPSDRFFAERPEGSVSTLKIQRTQQEDSAVYLCASSLGDRGLYFGEGSWLTVV.

The CDR3 DNA follows: TGCAGTGCCGGACAGGGAGCTGGGGCCAACGTCCTGACTTTC. It codes for CSAGQGAGANVLTF. J is TRBJ2-6 and V is TRBV20-1; 8 nucleotides align to TRBD1. The germline gives CDR1 DFQATT, CDR2 SNEGSKA (reference sequence). This CDR3 region has 14 residues. The V segment lost 6 bases and the J segment 2 bases; nucleotides outside the gene matches: 3.

This CDR3 reads CASSPDGARGTEAFF. CDR3 bases: TGCGCCAGCAGCCCGGACGGTGCAAGGGGCACTGAAGCTTTCTTT. The chain is built from TRBV5-1 and TRBJ1-1; the D gene is possibly TRBD1 (5 bases). The CDR3 covers 15 residues. Trimming took 4 bases from V and 4 from J, leaving 17 bases between them. Germline V gene sequence: CDR1 SGHRS, CDR2 YFSETQ.

In this sample, this clonotype turned up a few times. V and J are TRBV4-1 and TRBJ1-1; TRBD1 is a possible D gene (6 bases). Germline CDR1 is MGHRA and CDR2 is YSYEKL. Trimming cost V 4 bases and J 0 bases, with 12 bases left between them. The CDR3 has 15 amino acids. CDR3 protein: CASSRGQSMNTEAFF. The CDR3 bases are TGCGCCAGCAGCCGAGGACAGTCCATGAACACTGAAGCTTTCTTT.

The chain recombines TRBV5-1 with TRBJ2-3, with 10 bases matching TRBD2. The CDR3 loop spans 16 amino acids. Trimming cost V 2 bases and J 3 bases; bases outside gene matches: 6. Germline-derived CDR1 and CDR2 are SGHRS and YFSETQ. The CDR3 here is CASSFSPGLATDTQYF. The CDR3 bases are TGCGCCAGCAGCTTCAGTCCGGGACTAGCGACAGATACGCAGTATTTT.

This clonotype appeared a few times. The chain links TRBV4-1 to TRBJ2-3; 12 positions agree with TRBD2. The V segment lost 10 bases and the J segment 7 bases; nucleotides outside the gene matches: 18. Germline CDR1 reads MGHRA; CDR2 reads YSYEKL. This CDR3 region has 17 residues. In DNA, the CDR3 is TGCGCCATCTCAGGCCCGAGACTAGCGGGGGCAGCCTATACGCAGTATTTT. Translated, it gives CAISGPRLAGAAYTQYF.

There are a few counts of this clonotype. This chain links TRBV5-1 with TRBJ1-2, with D perhaps matching TRBD1 (5 bases). Germline CDR1 SGHRS, CDR2 YFSETQ. Trimming stripped 0 bases from V and 4 bases from J, with 16 bases between. The CDR3 extends over 16 amino acids. The CDR3 DNA is TGCGCCAGCAGCTTGGACCCCCAGGGTGGGATCTATGGCTACACCTTC. This codes for CASSLDPQGGIYGYTF.

This clonotype has a count of ten or more. V and J are TRBV3-1 and TRBJ1-5; 9 positions agree with TRBD1. V gave up 3 bases and J gave up 6 bases; unmatched junction bases: 3. CDR3 length: 14 amino acids. Germline V gives CDR1 LGHDT, CDR2 YNNKEL (reference sequence). The CDR3 protein is CASSHTGGIQPQHF. Written as DNA, the CDR3 is TGTGCCAGCAGCCACACAGGGGGCATTCAGCCCCAGCATTTT. The entire variable domain, with the rest obtained from reference TRBV3-1 and TRBJ1-5, is as follows: DTAVSQTPKYLVTQMGNDKSIKCEQNLGHDTMYWYKQDSKKFLKIMFSYNNKELIINETVPNRFSPKSPDKAHLNLHINSLELGDSAVYFCASSHTGGIQPQHFGDGTRLSIL.

The chain carries TRBV11-2 and TRBJ2-7, with D perhaps being TRBD1 or TRBD2 (5 bases each). This CDR3 contains 15 residues. V was clipped by 1 base and J by 3 bases, with 13 bases between them. Germline-derived CDR1 and CDR2 are SGHAT and FQNNGV. The CDR3 nucleotides read TGTGCCAGCAGCTTAGCGGGAAGGGGAGACTACGAGCAGTACTTC. This codes for CASSLAGRGDYEQYF.